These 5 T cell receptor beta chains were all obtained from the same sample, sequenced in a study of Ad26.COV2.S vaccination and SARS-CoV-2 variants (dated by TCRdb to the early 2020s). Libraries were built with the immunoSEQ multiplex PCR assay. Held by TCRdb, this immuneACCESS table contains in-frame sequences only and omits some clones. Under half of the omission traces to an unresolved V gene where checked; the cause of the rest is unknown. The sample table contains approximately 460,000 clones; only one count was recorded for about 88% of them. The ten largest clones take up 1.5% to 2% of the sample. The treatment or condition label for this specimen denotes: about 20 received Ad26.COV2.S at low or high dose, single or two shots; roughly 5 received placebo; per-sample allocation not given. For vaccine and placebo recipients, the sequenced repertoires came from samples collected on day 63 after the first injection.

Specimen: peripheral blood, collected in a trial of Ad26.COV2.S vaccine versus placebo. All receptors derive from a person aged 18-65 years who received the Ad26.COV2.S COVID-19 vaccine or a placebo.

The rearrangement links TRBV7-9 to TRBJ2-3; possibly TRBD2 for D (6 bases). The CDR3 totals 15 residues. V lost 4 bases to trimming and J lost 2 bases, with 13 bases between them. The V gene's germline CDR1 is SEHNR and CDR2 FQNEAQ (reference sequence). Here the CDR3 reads CASSSGGADTDTQYF. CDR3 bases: TGTGCCAGCAGCTCTGGAGGGGCGGACACAGATACGCAGTATTTT. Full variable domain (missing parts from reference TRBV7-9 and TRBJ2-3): DTGVSQNPRHKITKRGQNVTFRCDPISEHNRLYWYRQTLGQGPEFLTYFQNEAQLEKSRLLSDRFSAERPKGSFSTLEIQRTEQGDSAMYLCASSSGGADTDTQYFGPGTRLTVL.

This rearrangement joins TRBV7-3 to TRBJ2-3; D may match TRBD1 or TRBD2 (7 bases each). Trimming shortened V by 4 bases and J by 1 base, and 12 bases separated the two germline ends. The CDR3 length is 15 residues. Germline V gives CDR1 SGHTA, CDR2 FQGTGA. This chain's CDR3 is CASSSGGGGTDTQYF. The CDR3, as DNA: TGTGCCAGCAGCTCAGGGGGGGGCGGCACAGATACGCAGTATTTT.

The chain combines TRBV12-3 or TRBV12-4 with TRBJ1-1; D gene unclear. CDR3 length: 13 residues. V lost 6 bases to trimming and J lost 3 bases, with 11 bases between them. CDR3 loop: CASSPQRDTEAFF. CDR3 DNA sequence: TGTGCCAGCAGCCCACAGAGGGACACTGAAGCTTTCTTT.

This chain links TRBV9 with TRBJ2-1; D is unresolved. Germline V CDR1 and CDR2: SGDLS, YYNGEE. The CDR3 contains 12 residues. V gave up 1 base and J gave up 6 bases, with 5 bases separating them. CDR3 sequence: CASSVNVNEQFF. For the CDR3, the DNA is TGTGCCAGCAGCGTAAATGTCAATGAGCAGTTCTTC.

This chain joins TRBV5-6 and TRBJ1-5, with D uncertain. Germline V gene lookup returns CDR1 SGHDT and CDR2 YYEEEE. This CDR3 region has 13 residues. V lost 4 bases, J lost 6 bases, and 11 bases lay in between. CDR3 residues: CASSARRSQPQHF. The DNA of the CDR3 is TGTGCCAGCAGCGCCCGAAGGTCTCAGCCCCAGCATTTT.